These T cell receptor beta chains were read from a single sample in a study of blood T cell repertoires in COVID-19. TCRdb's copy holds only in-frame clones and misses some; the assay was immunoSEQ multiplex PCR. The sample shows 50,000 to 65,000 clones, 80% to 90% of them seen only once. The material sequenced was peripheral blood. The receptors originated from a man aged 40-49 years with acute or convalescent COVID-19. Each CDR3 is given with its conserved first and last residue. Each record gives: V gene, clone size, J gene, D gene, CDR3 protein, CDR3 DNA. A D gene is named only where the DNA matches it firmly. Not all rows give a size; the values are once, few, many and, for expanded clones, a class.

TRBV6-6	-	TRBJ1-3	-	CASSYGQGGNTIYF	TGTGCCAGCAGTTACGGCCAGGGGGGAAACACCATATATTTT
TRBV2	-	TRBJ1-5	TRBD1	CASSVGAGGNQPQHF	TGTGCCAGCAGTGTAGGGGCAGGGGGTAATCAGCCCCAGCATTTT
TRBV19	few	TRBJ1-5	-	CASTTYSNQPQHF	TGTGCCAGTACCACATATAGCAATCAGCCCCAGCATTTT
TRBV18	-	TRBJ1-4	TRBD1	CASRGQANEKLFF	TGTGCCAGCCGAGGACAGGCTAATGAAAAACTGTTTTTT
TRBV25-1	-	TRBJ2-3	-	CASSRWEQITDTQYF	TGTGCCAGCAGCCGGTGGGAGCAGATCACAGATACGCAGTATTTT
TRBV15	-	TRBJ2-7	-	CATSSSYEQYF	TGTGCCACCAGCAGTTCGTACGAGCAGTACTTC
TRBV7-8	-	TRBJ2-5	-	CASSQTGGWGETQYF	TGTGCCAGCAGCCAGACAGGCGGATGGGGGGAGACCCAGTACTTC
TRBV28	-	TRBJ2-6	TRBD1	CASSLQGASGANVLTF	TGTGCCAGCAGTTTACAGGGGGCGTCAGGGGCCAACGTCCTGACTTTC
TRBV12-3/TRBV12-4	medium-sized	TRBJ2-7	-	CASSLLGYEQYF	TGTGCCAGCAGTTTACTAGGCTACGAGCAGTACTTC
TRBV4-2	-	TRBJ1-5	TRBD1	CASSHQTGLGNQPQHF	TGTGCCAGCAGCCACCAGACAGGGTTGGGGAATCAGCCCCAGCATTTT
TRBV30	-	TRBJ2-7	-	CAWSPNSYEQYF	TGTGCCTGGAGCCCGAACAGCTACGAGCAGTACTTC
TRBV30	once	TRBJ2-1	-	CAWSVSGLARSYEQFF	TGTGCCTGGAGTGTATCTGGGCTAGCCCGTAGTTATGAGCAGTTCTTC
TRBV6-5	-	TRBJ1-1	-	CATRSRVNTEAFF	TGTGCCACCCGTAGCAGGGTGAACACTGAAGCTTTCTTT
TRBV30	-	TRBJ1-6	TRBD1	CAWRFGGGGSPLHF	TGTGCCTGGAGGTTCGGAGGGGGCGGGTCACCCCTCCACTTT
TRBV19	-	TRBJ2-3	TRBD1	CASSPYLGGPSFTDTQYF	TGTGCCAGTAGTCCTTATTTAGGGGGCCCCTCTTTCACAGATACGCAGTATTTT
TRBV3-1/TRBV3-2	-	TRBJ2-5	TRBD2	CASSRGLAGAQETQYF	TGTGCCAGCAGCCGGGGACTAGCGGGGGCGCAAGAGACCCAGTACTTC
TRBV29-1	-	TRBJ1-1	TRBD1	CSVVPGQGFNTEAFF	TGCAGCGTTGTCCCGGGACAGGGGTTTAACACTGAAGCTTTCTTT
TRBV10-3	-	TRBJ1-1	TRBD1	CAITNRGEGATEAFF	TGTGCCATCACTAACAGGGGGGAGGGGGCCACTGAAGCTTTCTTT
TRBV9	-	TRBJ2-1	TRBD2	CASSVAVAGGLYNEQFF	TGTGCCAGCAGCGTAGCGGTAGCGGGGGGCCTCTACAATGAGCAGTTCTTC
TRBV5-1	once	TRBJ2-5	-	CASSSLGETQYF	TGCGCCAGCAGCTCCCTCGGGGAGACCCAGTACTTC
TRBV2	once	TRBJ1-2	TRBD1	CAREGQGGYGYTF	TGTGCCAGGGAGGGACAGGGAGGCTATGGCTACACCTTC
TRBV11-3	-	TRBJ2-3	TRBD1	CASSLRRGHGDTQYF	TGTGCCAGCAGCTTAAGAAGGGGGCATGGGGATACGCAGTATTTT
TRBV5-4	-	TRBJ2-7	TRBD2	CASSSAGGQGKEQYF	TGTGCCAGCAGCTCCGCGGGGGGGCAAGGAAAAGAGCAGTACTTC
TRBV25-1	few	TRBJ1-6	-	CASSEQGLYNSPLHF	TGTGCCAGCAGTGAACAGGGACTGTATAATTCACCCCTCCACTTT
TRBV5-6	-	TRBJ1-1	TRBD1	CASSLRDSSTEAFF	TGTGCCAGCAGCCTCCGGGACAGTAGCACTGAAGCTTTCTTT